Each of the 28 T cell receptor beta chains below was sequenced from the same sample in a study of Ad26.COV2.S vaccination and SARS-CoV-2 variants. As for treatment: over 15 received Ad26.COV2.S at low or high dose, single or two shots; about 5 received placebo; per-sample allocation not given. Collection of the samples took place on day 63 after the first injection of vaccine or placebo. Data came from immunoSEQ multiplex PCR; TCRdb stores just in-frame clones and leaves some out. The data show roughly 350,000 clones, about nine tenths seen once. Specimen: peripheral blood, collected in a trial of Ad26.COV2.S vaccine versus placebo. Receptor source: a person between 18 and 59 years old who received the Ad26.COV2.S COVID-19 vaccine or a placebo.

The J gene is TRBJ2-1, the V gene TRBV7-9; D might be TRBD2 (5 bases). The CDR3 loop spans 15 amino acids. Germline-derived CDR1 and CDR2 are SEHNR and FQNEAQ (reference sequence). V lost 2 bases and J 4 bases, leaving 12 bases between the germline ends. The CDR3 protein is CASSLSGGDYNEQFF. In DNA, the CDR3 is TGTGCCAGCAGCTTAAGCGGAGGAGATTACAATGAGCAGTTCTTC.

This sequence joins TRBV9 and TRBJ2-3; TRBD2 agrees at 7 bases. V lost 1 base, J lost 3 bases, and 5 bases stayed unmatched. The germline V gene has CDR1 SGDLS and CDR2 YYNGEE. The CDR3 is 15 amino acids. The CDR3 protein is CASSVLAVSTDTQYF. The CDR3 DNA reads TGTGCCAGCAGCGTACTAGCGGTGTCTACAGATACGCAGTATTTT.

This rearrangement joins TRBV2 to TRBJ2-3, with a weak D call TRBD1 (6 bases). CDR1 is SNHLY, CDR2 FYNNEI, per germline. V shed 7 bases and J shed 5 bases, with 13 bases lying between them. This CDR3 is 13 amino acids long. CDR3 amino acids: CASNLDSLDTQYF. CDR3 sequence (DNA): TGTGCCAGCAACTTGGACAGTTTAGATACGCAGTATTTT.

The rearrangement joins TRBV15 to TRBJ1-4; D perhaps matches TRBD1 (5 bases). Germline V gene lookup returns CDR1 LNHNV and CDR2 YYDKDF (reference sequence). CDR3 length equals 16 residues. Trimming took 1 base from V and 2 from J, leaving 11 bases between them. CDR3 sequence reads: CATSRGPGNTNEKLFF. CDR3 in DNA: TGTGCCACCAGCAGAGGCCCAGGGAATACTAATGAAAAACTGTTTTTT.

This sequence joins TRBV4-1 and TRBJ2-5; the D gene is possibly TRBD1 (7 bases). The germline CDR1 and CDR2 sequences are MGHRA and YSYEKL. This CDR3 is 18 amino acids long. Trimming stripped 4 bases from V and 0 bases from J, with 21 bases between. The DNA of the CDR3 is TGCGCCAGCAGCCCCAGGGGGACAGTTGCGGGGTACCAAGAGACCCAGTACTTC. Its translation: CASSPRGTVAGYQETQYF.

The chain uses TRBV19 and TRBJ1-5, with a tentative D call TRBD1 (5 bases). The CDR3 sequence is 12 residues long. The germline V gene has CDR1 LNHDA and CDR2 SQIVND (reference sequence). V lost 7 bases to trimming and J lost 3 bases, with 7 bases between them. CDR3 nucleotide sequence: TGTGCCAGTACGGGACTCAATCAGCCCCAGCATTTT. This sequence encodes CASTGLNQPQHF.

This chain connects TRBV6-5 to TRBJ1-5; D remains ambiguous. Germline V gene sequence: CDR1 MNHEY, CDR2 SVGAGI. The CDR3 has 14 residues. Deletions cut 2 bases from V and 5 bases from J, with 10 bases between. The CDR3 is CASSYAAAHQPQHF. The CDR3 DNA sequence: TGTGCCAGCAGTTACGCGGCAGCTCATCAGCCCCAGCATTTT.

Here the CDR3 DNA reads TGTGCCATCAGTTCGTCCCCGAATGAAAAACTGTTTTTT. This codes for CAISSSPNEKLFF. The V call is TRBV10-3, the J call TRBJ1-4; D is unclear. The CDR3 sequence is 13 residues long. CDR1 and CDR2 from the germline V gene are ENHRY and SYGVKD. The ends were cut back, 5 bases at V and 5 bases at J, with 9 bases in the middle.

The rearrangement links TRBV30 to TRBJ2-7; 8 bases agree with TRBD1. With V trimmed by 5 bases and J by 3 bases, 3 bases remained unmatched. Germline-derived CDR1 and CDR2 are GTSNPN and SVGIG (reference sequence). The CDR3 covers 12 residues. The chain's CDR3 is CAWDRGLYEQYF. The CDR3, as DNA: TGTGCCTGGGACAGGGGCCTCTACGAGCAGTACTTC.

The chain uses TRBV29-1 and TRBJ1-4; D is ambiguous. V lost 0 bases and J lost 4, with 12 bases in between. The CDR3 has 15 amino acids. The germline V gene has CDR1 SQVTM and CDR2 ANQGSEA. CDR3 protein: CSVEDSGQVNEKLFF. In DNA, the CDR3 is TGCAGCGTTGAAGATTCCGGCCAGGTTAATGAAAAACTGTTTTTT.

The gene calls are TRBV5-4 and TRBJ1-1, with D perhaps TRBD1 (6 bases). Germline assignment: CDR1 SGHNT and CDR2 YYREEE (reference sequence). CDR3 length: 14 amino acids. Trimming removed 0 bases at V and 8 bases at J, with 14 bases between. In DNA, the CDR3 is TGTGCCAGCAGCTTGGTTTTAGGGGGAATCGAAGCTTTCTTT. It yields the protein CASSLVLGGIEAFF.

V usage is TRBV28 and J usage is TRBJ2-1; TRBD2 is a possible D gene (5 bases). CDR1 and CDR2 from the germline V gene are MDHEN and SYDVKM. The V and J ends lost 6 bases and 7 bases respectively, with 7 bases between them. The CDR3 has 11 amino acids. The CDR3 sequence is CASSGINEQFF. CDR3 DNA sequence: TGTGCCAGCAGCGGGATAAATGAGCAGTTCTTC.

The gene calls are TRBV7-3 and TRBJ2-1; 8 bases are a match to TRBD2. Germline values: CDR1 SGHTA, CDR2 FQGTGA. Losses at the gene ends were 4 bases for V and 6 bases for J; bases not matched to a gene: 8. The CDR3 has 15 residues. The DNA for the CDR3 is TGTGCCAGCAGCTCCTCTAGAGCGGGGGCCAATGAGCAGTTCTTC. Its translation: CASSSSRAGANEQFF.

The chain uses TRBV5-1 and TRBJ1-1; perhaps TRBD1 as D (5 bases). Germline V gene lookup returns CDR1 SGHRS and CDR2 YFSETQ. The CDR3 is 15 residues long. V lost 2 bases and J lost 1, with 12 bases in between. In DNA, the CDR3 is TGCGCCAGCAGCTTTATTCTCCAGGGGAACACTGAAGCTTTCTTT. Translated: CASSFILQGNTEAFF.

V and J are TRBV12-3 or TRBV12-4 and TRBJ2-1; possible D gene TRBD1, 5 bases. The CDR3 covers 12 residues. V shed 6 bases and J shed 3 bases, with 6 bases lying between them. Written as DNA, the CDR3 is TGTGCCAGCAGGGACAACTACAATGAGCAGTTCTTC. Protein sequence: CASRDNYNEQFF.

J is TRBJ1-1 and V is TRBV19; tentative D call: TRBD1 (6 bases). V was pared by 10 bases and J by 5 bases, with 23 bases between. The CDR3 runs to 15 residues. Germline assignment: CDR1 LNHDA and CDR2 SQIVND (reference sequence). CDR3 nucleotides: TGTGCCACCACGGCGGGGGTGGAAAGGGGGACTGAAGCTTTCTTT. It translates to CATTAGVERGTEAFF.

The gene calls are TRBV11-1 and TRBJ1-1; D unclear. CDR3 length equals 13 residues. V was cut by 5 bases and J by 1 base, with 8 bases left in between. Germline CDR1 reads SGHAT; CDR2 reads FQDESV (reference sequence). CDR3 loop: CASSLKANTEAFF. The CDR3, as DNA: TGTGCCAGCAGCCTCAAGGCGAACACTGAAGCTTTCTTT.

The chain uses TRBV15 and TRBJ2-7; D is ambiguous. This CDR3 region has 14 residues. V lost 4 bases and J 2 bases, leaving 12 bases between the germline ends. Germline CDR1 reads LNHNV; CDR2 reads YYDKDF (reference sequence). CDR3 region: CATSIPRAPYEQYF. CDR3 DNA: TGTGCCACCAGCATCCCTCGAGCGCCCTACGAGCAGTACTTC.

The CDR3 DNA follows: TGCGCCAGCAGCTTGGTGGCAGGGTGGAGAGAGACCCAGTACTTC. Protein product: CASSLVAGWRETQYF. V and J are TRBV5-1 and TRBJ2-5, with D perhaps matching TRBD1 (5 bases). V lost 0 bases to trimming and J lost 4 bases, with 13 bases between them. Germline CDR1 and CDR2: SGHRS and YFSETQ. The CDR3 has 15 amino acids.

This chain uses TRBV19 with TRBJ2-5, with 8 bases that match TRBD2. Trimming cost V 3 bases and J 4 bases; bases outside gene matches: 4. This CDR3 is built from 14 residues. The germline CDR1 and CDR2 sequences are LNHDA and SQIVND (reference sequence). CDR3 sequence (DNA): TGTGCCAGTAGTATTCGGACTAGCAGAGAGACCCAGTACTTC. The encoded protein is CASSIRTSRETQYF.

The chain combines TRBV10-3 with TRBJ1-1; possible D gene TRBD1, 6 bases. The CDR3 has 12 amino acids. Trimming cost V 9 bases and J 3 bases, with 11 bases left between them. Germline CDR1 and CDR2: ENHRY and SYGVKD. The CDR3 spells CAIRTEDTEAFF. The CDR3 DNA follows: TGTGCCATTCGGACAGAGGACACTGAAGCTTTCTTT.

The chain couples TRBV6-2 or TRBV6-3 to TRBJ2-1; 9 nucleotides align to TRBD2. CDR1 is MNHEY, CDR2 SVGEGT, per germline. The CDR3 length is 15 residues. V shed 6 bases, J shed 2 bases, and the junction held 5 bases outside the gene matches. The CDR3 nucleotides are TGTGCCAGCAGCCTCAGCGGGAGGACCTACAATGAGCAGTTCTTC. It yields the protein CASSLSGRTYNEQFF.

This chain joins TRBV10-3 and TRBJ2-1; 9 bases match TRBD2. The CDR3 sequence is 16 residues long. V lost 0 bases, J lost 5 bases, and 5 bases stayed unmatched. CDR1 ENHRY and CDR2 SYGVKD come from the germline V gene. The DNA for the CDR3 is TGTGCCATCAGTGAGTCGATTCTAGCGGGGAACAATGAGCAGTTCTTC. The encoded protein is CAISESILAGNNEQFF.

Only one count was recorded for this clone. The chain combines TRBV5-6 with TRBJ2-2; TRBD1 matches at 9 bases. This CDR3 region has 17 residues. Germline loops: CDR1 SGHDT, CDR2 YYEEEE. Germline trimming cut 1 base from V and 6 bases from J; bases unmatched to any gene: 10. Here the CDR3 reads CASSLFGTGYTSGELFF. DNA of the CDR3: TGTGCCAGCAGCTTGTTTGGGACAGGGTATACATCCGGGGAGCTGTTTTTT.

This clone showed up just once. The rearrangement links TRBV4-3 to TRBJ1-2; no clear D gene. V was shortened by 1 base and J by 5 bases, with 14 bases between the two germline ends. The CDR3 loop spans 15 amino acids. CDR1 and CDR2 (germline): LGHNA, YSLEER. This CDR3 reads CASSQGRKGWYGYTF. The CDR3 region has the DNA TGCGCCAGCAGCCAAGGGCGGAAGGGTTGGTATGGCTACACCTTC.

This clone appeared a few times. This chain uses TRBV18 with TRBJ2-7, with D maybe TRBD2 (5 bases). Trimming left V 2 bases short and J 3 bases short, with 8 bases between. Germline V gives CDR1 KGHSH, CDR2 LQKENI. The CDR3 extends over 13 amino acids. For the CDR3, the DNA is TGTGCCAGCTCACCAAATCGGGACTACGAGCAGTACTTC. This codes for CASSPNRDYEQYF.

The chain recombines TRBV5-4 with TRBJ2-3; D unclear. Germline loops: CDR1 SGHNT, CDR2 YYREEE (reference sequence). V was clipped by 5 bases and J by 6 bases, with 10 bases between them. The CDR3 is 12 amino acids. This CDR3 reads CASRYFGDTQYF. The CDR3 coding sequence is TGTGCCAGCAGATATTTTGGGGATACGCAGTATTTT.

This chain links TRBV7-3 with TRBJ1-1, with D uncertain. The V end lost 5 bases, the J end lost 1 base, and 14 bases lay between the germline ends. CDR1 is SGHTA and CDR2 is FQGTGA in the germline V gene. The length of the CDR3 is 15 residues. The CDR3 DNA reads as TGTGCCAGCAGCCCCCAGGCATCGGGGAACACTGAAGCTTTCTTT. Its protein is CASSPQASGNTEAFF.